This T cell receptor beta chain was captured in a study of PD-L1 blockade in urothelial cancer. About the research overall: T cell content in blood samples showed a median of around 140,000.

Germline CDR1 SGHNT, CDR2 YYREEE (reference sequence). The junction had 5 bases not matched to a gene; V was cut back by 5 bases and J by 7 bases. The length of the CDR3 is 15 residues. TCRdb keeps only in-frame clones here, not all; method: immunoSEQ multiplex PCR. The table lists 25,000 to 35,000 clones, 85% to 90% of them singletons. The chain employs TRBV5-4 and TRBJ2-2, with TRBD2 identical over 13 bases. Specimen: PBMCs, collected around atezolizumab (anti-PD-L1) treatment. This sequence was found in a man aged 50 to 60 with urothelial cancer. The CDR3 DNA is TGTGCCAGCAGACAGGGACTAGCGGGATTCGGGGAGCTGTTTTTT. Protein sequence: CASRQGLAGFGELFF.